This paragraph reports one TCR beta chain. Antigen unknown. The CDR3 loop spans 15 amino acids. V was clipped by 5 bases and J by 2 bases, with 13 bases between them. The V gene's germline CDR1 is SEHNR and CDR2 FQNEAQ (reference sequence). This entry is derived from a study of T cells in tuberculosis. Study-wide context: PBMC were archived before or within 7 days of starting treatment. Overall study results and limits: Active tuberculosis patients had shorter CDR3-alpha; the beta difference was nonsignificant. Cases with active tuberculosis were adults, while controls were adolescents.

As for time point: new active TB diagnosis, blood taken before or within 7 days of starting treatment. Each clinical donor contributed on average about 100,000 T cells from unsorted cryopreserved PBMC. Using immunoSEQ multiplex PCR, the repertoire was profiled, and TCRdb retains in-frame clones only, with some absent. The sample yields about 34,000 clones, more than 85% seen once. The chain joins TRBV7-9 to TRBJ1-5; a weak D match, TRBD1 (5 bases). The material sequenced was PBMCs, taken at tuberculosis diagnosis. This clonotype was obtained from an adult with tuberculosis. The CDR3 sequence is CASSPLGGGNQPQHF. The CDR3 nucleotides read TGTGCCAGCAGCCCCTTGGGAGGGGGCAATCAGCCCCAGCATTTT. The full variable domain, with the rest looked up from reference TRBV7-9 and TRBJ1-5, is DTGVSQNPRHKITKRGQNVTFRCDPISEHNRLYWYRQTLGQGPEFLTYFQNEAQLEKSRLLSDRFSAERPKGSFSTLEIQRTEQGDSAMYLCASSPLGGGNQPQHFGDGTRLSIL.